This entry concerns a single T cell receptor (beta chain). Its antigen is unknown. The sample holds no much larger clone one base away, and base qualities are not on file. Ends trimmed: V by 6 bases, J by 4 bases; bases unmatched to a gene: 2. Including cysteine and phenylalanine, the CDR3 has 13 amino acids. The only DNA kept is the CDR3, 39 bases in frame from the first base. Participants in the prospective study were aged roughly 18 to 100 years, lived in some 24 United States geographic areas, and enrolled through a virtual design. In the prospective study, participants were assigned to cohorts based on the clinical history participants reported in a screening survey and a study questionnaire. ImmuneRACE Cohort 3 recovered participants were defined by two consecutive negative NP/OP PCR tests, healthcare professional clearance, or symptom resolution. Mobile phlebotomists in the prospective study collected whole blood, serum and a nasopharyngeal or oropharyngeal swab from every participant. Prospective study participants could optionally give additional blood draws and questionnaires over an approximately two-month period. Prospective study blood samples were shipped either frozen or at room temperature before DNA extraction.

The sample is drawn from a study of blood T cell repertoires in COVID-19 (dated by TCRdb to about 2020). Describing the broader study: Samples covering the acute and convalescent phases of COVID-19 were provided by collaborators in the United States, Italy and Spain. The material from the prospective study consisted of cDNA or gDNA derived from T cells, B-cell-depleted T cells, or PBMCs. The dataset comprised deeply sampled blood TCRbeta repertoires from subjects exposed to, actively infected with, or recovered from COVID-19. The repertoires were released in a freely available public database meant as a resource for research on the immune response to SARS-CoV-2. Samples came from the ongoing ImmuneRACE study (first 160 participants) plus 1,254 subjects from 6 global collaborators. A de-identified subject ID, COVID-19 status, age in years and sex were almost always included in the sample metadata. Where available, HLA class I and class II types were obtained from metadata supplied by the sample provider rather than from assay-based typing. Beyond this particular receptor, the publication reports: How much clinical and demographic metadata was included differed by source and by participant, and the metadata was provided uncurated.

TCRbeta CDR3 regions were amplified from genomic DNA by means of the immunoSEQ Assay, a bias-controlled multiplex PCR. Turning to the authors' computational methods: The number of nucleated cells in each sample was estimated by amplification of reference gene primers within the assay. To quantify the absolute abundance of each unique TCRbeta CDR3 rearrangement, sequence reads were collapsed and filtered. Productive Simpson clonality was computed per sample as the square root of Simpson's diversity index over productive rearrangements. TCRdb took this table from immuneACCESS and kept in-frame rearrangements with V and J called. Such tables lack part of the clones; where checked against another copy, unresolved V genes explain under half of the gap, and the rest is unexplained. V, J and clone size are those of that table, while D and trimming were read from the DNA. The sample records about 280,000 clones, approximately 81% of which are singletons. The biggest ten clones account for 2% to 3% of the sample.

The sequence links TRBV12-3 or TRBV12-4 to TRBJ1-5, with 8 central nucleotides matching TRBD1. What was sequenced was PBMCs or T cells enriched from blood (not recorded which). The sequence was obtained from a woman between 50 and 59 years old who had recovered from COVID-19. The DNA reads as follows: TGTGCCAGCAGGGGGACAGGAAATCAGCCCCAGCATTTT. Translated, this gives CASRGTGNQPQHF.